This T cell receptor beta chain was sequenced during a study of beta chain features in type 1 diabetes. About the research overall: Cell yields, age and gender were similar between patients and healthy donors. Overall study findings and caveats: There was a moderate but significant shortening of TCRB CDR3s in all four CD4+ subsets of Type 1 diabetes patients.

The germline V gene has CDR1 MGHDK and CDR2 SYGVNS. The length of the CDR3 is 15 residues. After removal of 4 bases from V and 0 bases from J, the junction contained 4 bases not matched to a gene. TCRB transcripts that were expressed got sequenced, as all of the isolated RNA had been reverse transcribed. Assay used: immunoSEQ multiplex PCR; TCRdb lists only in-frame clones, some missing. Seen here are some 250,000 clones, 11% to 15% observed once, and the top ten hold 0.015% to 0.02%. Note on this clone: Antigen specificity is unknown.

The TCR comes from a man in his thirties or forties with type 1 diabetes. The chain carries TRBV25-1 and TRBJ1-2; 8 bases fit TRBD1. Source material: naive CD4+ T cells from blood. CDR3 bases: TGTGCCAGCAGTGCGGACAGGGCATCTAACTATGGCTACACCTTC. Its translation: CASSADRASNYGYTF.